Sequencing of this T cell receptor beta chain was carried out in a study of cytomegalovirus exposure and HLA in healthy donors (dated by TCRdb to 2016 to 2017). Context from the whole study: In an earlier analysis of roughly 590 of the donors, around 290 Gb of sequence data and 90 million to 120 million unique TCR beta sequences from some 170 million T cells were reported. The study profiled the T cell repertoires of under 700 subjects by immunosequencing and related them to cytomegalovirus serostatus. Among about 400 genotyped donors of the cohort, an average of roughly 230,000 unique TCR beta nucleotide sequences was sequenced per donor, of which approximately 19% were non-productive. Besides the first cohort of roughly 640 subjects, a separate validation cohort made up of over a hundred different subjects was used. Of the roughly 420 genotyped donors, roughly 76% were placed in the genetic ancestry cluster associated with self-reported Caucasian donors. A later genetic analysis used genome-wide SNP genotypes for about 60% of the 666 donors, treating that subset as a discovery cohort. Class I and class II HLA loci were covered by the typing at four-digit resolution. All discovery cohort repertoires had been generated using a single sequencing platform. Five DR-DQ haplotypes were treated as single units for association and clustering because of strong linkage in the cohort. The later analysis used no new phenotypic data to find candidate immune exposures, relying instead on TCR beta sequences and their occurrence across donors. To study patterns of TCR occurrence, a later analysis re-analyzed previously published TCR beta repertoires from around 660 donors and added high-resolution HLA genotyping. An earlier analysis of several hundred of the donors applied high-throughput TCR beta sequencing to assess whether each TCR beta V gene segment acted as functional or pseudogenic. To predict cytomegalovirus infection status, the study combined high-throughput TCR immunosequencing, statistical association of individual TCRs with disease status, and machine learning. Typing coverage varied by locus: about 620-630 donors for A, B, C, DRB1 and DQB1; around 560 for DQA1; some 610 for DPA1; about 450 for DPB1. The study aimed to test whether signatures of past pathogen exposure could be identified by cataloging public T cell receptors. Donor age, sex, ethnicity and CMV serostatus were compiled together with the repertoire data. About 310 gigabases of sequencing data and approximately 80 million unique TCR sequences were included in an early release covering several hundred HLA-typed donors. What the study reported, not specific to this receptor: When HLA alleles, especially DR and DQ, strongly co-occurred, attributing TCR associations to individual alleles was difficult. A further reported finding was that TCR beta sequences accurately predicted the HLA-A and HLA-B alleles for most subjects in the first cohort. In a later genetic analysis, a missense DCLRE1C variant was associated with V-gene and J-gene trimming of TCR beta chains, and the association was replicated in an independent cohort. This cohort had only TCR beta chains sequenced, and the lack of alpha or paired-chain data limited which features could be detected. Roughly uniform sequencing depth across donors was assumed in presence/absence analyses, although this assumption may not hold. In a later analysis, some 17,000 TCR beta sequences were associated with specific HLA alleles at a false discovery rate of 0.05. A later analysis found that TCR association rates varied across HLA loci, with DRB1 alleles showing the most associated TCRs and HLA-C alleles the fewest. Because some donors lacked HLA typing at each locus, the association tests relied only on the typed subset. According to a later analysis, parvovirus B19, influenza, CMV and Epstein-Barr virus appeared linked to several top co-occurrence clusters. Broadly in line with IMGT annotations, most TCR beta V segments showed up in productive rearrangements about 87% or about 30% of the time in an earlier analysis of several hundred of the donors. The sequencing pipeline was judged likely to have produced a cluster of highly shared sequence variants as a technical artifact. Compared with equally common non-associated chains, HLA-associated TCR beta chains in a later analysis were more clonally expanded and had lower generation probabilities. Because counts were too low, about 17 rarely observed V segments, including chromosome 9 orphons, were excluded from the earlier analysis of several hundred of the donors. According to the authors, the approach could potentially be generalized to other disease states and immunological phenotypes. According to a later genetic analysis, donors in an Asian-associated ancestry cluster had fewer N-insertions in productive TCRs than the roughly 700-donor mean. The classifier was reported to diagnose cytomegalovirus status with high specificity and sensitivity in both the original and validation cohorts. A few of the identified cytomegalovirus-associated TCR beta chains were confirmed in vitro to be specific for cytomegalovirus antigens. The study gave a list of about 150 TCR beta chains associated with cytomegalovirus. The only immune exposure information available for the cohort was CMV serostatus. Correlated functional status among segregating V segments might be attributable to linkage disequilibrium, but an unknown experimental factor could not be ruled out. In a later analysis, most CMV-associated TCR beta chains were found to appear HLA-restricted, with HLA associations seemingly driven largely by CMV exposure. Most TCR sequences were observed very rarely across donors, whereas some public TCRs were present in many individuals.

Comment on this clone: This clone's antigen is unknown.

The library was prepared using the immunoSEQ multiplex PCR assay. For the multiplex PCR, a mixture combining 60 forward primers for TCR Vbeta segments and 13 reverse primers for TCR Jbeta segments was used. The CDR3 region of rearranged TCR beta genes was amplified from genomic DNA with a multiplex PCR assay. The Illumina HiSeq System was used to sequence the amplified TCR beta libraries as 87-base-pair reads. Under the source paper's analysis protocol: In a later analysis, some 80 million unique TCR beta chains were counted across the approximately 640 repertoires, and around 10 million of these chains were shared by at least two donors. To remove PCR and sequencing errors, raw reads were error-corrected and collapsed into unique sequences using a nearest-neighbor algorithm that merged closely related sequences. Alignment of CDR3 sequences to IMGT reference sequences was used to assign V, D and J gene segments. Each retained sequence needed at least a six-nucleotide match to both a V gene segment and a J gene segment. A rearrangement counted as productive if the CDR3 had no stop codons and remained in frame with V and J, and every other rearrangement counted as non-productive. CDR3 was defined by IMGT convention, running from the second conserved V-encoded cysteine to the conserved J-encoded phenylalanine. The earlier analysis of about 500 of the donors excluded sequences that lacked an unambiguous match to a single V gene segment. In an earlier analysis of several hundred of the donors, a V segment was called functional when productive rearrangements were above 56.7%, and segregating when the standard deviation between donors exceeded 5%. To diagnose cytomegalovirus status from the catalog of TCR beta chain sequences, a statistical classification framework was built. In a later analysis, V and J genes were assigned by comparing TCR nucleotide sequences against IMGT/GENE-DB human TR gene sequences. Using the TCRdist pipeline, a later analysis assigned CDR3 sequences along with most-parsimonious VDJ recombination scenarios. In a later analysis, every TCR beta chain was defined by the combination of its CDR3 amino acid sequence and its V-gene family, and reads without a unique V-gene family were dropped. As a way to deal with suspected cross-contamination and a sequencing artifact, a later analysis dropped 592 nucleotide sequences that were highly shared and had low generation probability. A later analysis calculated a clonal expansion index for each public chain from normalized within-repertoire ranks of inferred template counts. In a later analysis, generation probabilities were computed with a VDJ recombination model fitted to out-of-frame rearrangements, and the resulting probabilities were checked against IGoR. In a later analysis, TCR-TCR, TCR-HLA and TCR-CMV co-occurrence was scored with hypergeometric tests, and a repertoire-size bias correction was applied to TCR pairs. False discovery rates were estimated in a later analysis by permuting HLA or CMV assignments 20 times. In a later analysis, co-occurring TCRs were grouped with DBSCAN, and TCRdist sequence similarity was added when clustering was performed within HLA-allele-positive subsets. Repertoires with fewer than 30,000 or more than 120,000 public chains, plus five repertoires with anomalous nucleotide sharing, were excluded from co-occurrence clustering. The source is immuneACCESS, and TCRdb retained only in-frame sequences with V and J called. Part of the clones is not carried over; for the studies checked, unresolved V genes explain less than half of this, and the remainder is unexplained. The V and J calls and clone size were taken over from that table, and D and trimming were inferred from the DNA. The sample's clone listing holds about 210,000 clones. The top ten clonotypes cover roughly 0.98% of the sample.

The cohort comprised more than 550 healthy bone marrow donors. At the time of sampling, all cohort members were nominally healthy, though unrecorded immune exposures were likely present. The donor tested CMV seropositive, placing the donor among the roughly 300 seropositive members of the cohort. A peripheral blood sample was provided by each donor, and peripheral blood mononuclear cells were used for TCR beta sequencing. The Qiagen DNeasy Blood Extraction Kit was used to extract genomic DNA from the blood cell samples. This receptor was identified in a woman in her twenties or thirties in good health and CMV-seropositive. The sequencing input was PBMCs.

The nucleotide sequence reads as follows: TGTGCCAGCACCTACAGGGGACCTAATGAAAAACTGTTTTTT. This encodes CASTYRGPNEKLFF. The rearrangement combines TRBV6-5 with TRBJ1-4, with 7 junctional bases fitting TRBD1. From V the trimming removes 7 bases and from J it removes 3 bases, while the gene matches leave 5 bases of the junction unaccounted for. Taken from cysteine to phenylalanine, the CDR3 has 14 residues. The kept DNA is CDR3 alone, 42 bases in frame from the first base. CDR1 and CDR2 are read off the germline V gene as MNHEY and SVGAGI.